What follows are 26 T cell receptor beta chains derived from one specimen sequenced in a study of immune evolution from preneoplasia to lung adenocarcinoma. Sequencing was performed with immunoSEQ multiplex PCR; in TCRdb, only in-frame clones are kept and a portion is missing. The sample yields some 21,000 clones, roughly 75% seen once. Sequenced: FFPE invasive lung adenocarcinoma tissue. These receptors came from a person between 55 and 69 years old with lung adenocarcinoma.

The table lists this clone with a few counts. The chain combines TRBV19 with TRBJ2-2, with 9 nucleotides matching TRBD1. Germline values: CDR1 LNHDA, CDR2 SQIVND (reference sequence). Trimming at V came to 6 bases and at J to 5 bases, leaving 4 bases not matched to a gene. The CDR3 has 14 amino acids. The CDR3 spells CASRIQGATGELFF. As DNA, the CDR3 is TGTGCCAGTAGGATACAGGGGGCTACCGGGGAGCTGTTTTTT.

The rearrangement uses TRBV12-5 and TRBJ2-1, with 7 bases fitting TRBD1. Per germline, CDR1 LGHNT and CDR2 FRNRAP. CDR3 length equals 16 residues. With 2 bases clipped from V and 3 bases from J, the junction kept 7 bases outside the gene matches. CDR3 region: CASGLLDRSVYNEQFF. The DNA for the CDR3 is TGTGCTAGTGGTTTGTTGGACAGGAGTGTCTACAATGAGCAGTTCTTC.

The chain carries TRBV6-5 and TRBJ1-3; TRBD1 aligns across 7 bases. Per the germline V gene, CDR1 is MNHEY and CDR2 is SVGAGI. The length of the CDR3 is 12 residues. Germline trimming cut 6 bases from V and 11 bases from J; bases unmatched to any gene: 7. The CDR3 DNA follows: TGTGCCAGCAGGAGCCCCACAGGGGCCATATATTTT. Translation: CASRSPTGAIYF.

DNA for the CDR3: TGTGCTAGTGGTCGACCTTCGGGGCCCAGCTCTGGAAACACCATATATTTT. The encoded protein is CASGRPSGPSSGNTIYF. The genes are TRBV12-5 and TRBJ1-3; maybe TRBD1 (5 bases). CDR1 and CDR2 from the germline V gene are LGHNT and FRNRAP. This CDR3 comprises 17 residues. The V gene lost 5 bases and the J gene lost 0 bases, with 17 bases spanning the gap.

This chain uses TRBV5-1 with TRBJ2-1; D is uncertain. Per the germline V gene, CDR1 is SGHRS and CDR2 is YFSETQ. With 5 bases removed from V and 6 bases from J, the gap between germline ends came to 12 bases. The CDR3 consists of 13 residues. This chain's CDR3 is CASRFSDGNEQFF. CDR3 in DNA: TGCGCCAGCAGGTTCTCCGACGGCAATGAGCAGTTCTTC. The complete variable domain, with remaining parts taken from reference TRBV5-1 and TRBJ2-1, reads KAGVTQTPRYLIKTRGQQVTLSCSPISGHRSVSWYQQTPGQGLQFLFEYFSETQRNKGNFPGRFSGRQFSNSRSEMNVSTLELGDSALYLCASRFSDGNEQFFGPGTRLTVL.

This chain uses TRBV7-9 with TRBJ2-6, with 9 bases identical to TRBD1. CDR3 length: 17 residues. Germline CDR1 SEHNR, CDR2 FQNEAQ (reference sequence). Trimming at V came to 5 bases and at J to 2 bases, leaving 7 bases not matched to a gene. The CDR3 region has the DNA TGTGCCAGCAGCCGACAACGACAGGGGGCTGGGGCCAACGTCCTGACTTTC. The encoded protein is CASSRQRQGAGANVLTF.

The J gene is TRBJ2-1, the V gene TRBV5-4, with D uncertain. CDR1 is SGHNT and CDR2 is YYREEE in the germline V gene (reference sequence). V was shortened by 2 bases and J by 4 bases, with 4 bases between the two germline ends. This CDR3 is built from 12 residues. CDR3 nucleotides: TGTGCCAGCAGCTTTAATTACAATGAGCAGTTCTTC. This codes for CASSFNYNEQFF.

This sequence joins TRBV5-1 and TRBJ2-3; TRBD1 is a possible D gene (6 bases). Germline assignment: CDR1 SGHRS and CDR2 YFSETQ. There are 16 residues in the CDR3. V was trimmed by 4 bases and J by 6 bases, leaving 21 bases between them. The chain's CDR3 is CASSRQGDITVDTQYF. Here the CDR3 DNA reads TGCGCCAGCAGCCGACAAGGGGACATAACAGTTGATACGCAGTATTTT.

This clone has only a few counts. Different DNA sequences within this sample yield the same CDR3. This chain joins TRBV30 and TRBJ2-3; D is undetermined. V was cut by 0 bases and J by 7 bases, with 5 bases left in between. The V gene's germline CDR1 is GTSNPN and CDR2 SVGIG (reference sequence). CDR3 size: 11 residues. CDR3 region: CAWSVVYTQYF. The CDR3 DNA sequence: TGTGCCTGGAGTGTTGTGTATACGCAGTATTTT.

The chain couples TRBV6-1 to TRBJ1-3; 7 bases line up with TRBD1. J was trimmed by 0 bases and V by 6 bases; bases with no gene match: 5. The CDR3 length is 15 residues. The germline gives CDR1 MNHNS, CDR2 SASEGT. CDR3 sequence (DNA): TGTGCCAGCAGAGGACAGGCCCTCTCTGGAAACACCATATATTTT. As protein: CASRGQALSGNTIYF.

The rearrangement links TRBV9 to TRBJ1-3; TRBD1 matches at 9 bases. This CDR3 spans 16 amino acids. V shed 0 bases and J 3 bases; nucleotides not matched to a gene: 4. Germline V gene sequence: CDR1 SGDLS, CDR2 YYNGEE. In nucleotides, the CDR3 is TGTGCCAGCAGCGTAGCCGGGACAGGGCTTGGAAACACCATATATTTT. Protein: CASSVAGTGLGNTIYF.

V usage is TRBV19 and J usage is TRBJ2-3; 13 bases match TRBD2. V dropped 6 bases and J dropped 3; count of bases not matched to a gene: 3. The length of the CDR3 is 15 residues. The germline V gene has CDR1 LNHDA and CDR2 SQIVND (reference sequence). In nucleotides, the CDR3 is TGTGCCAGTAGGTGGACTAGCGGGAGAACAGATACGCAGTATTTT. This encodes CASRWTSGRTDTQYF.

The chain links TRBV15 to TRBJ2-5; 9 positions agree with TRBD1. CDR3 length: 16 amino acids. Germline lookup yields CDR1 LNHNV and CDR2 YYDKDF (reference sequence). V was clipped by 3 bases and J by 5 bases; unmatched bases: 10. The CDR3 DNA sequence: TGTGCCACCAGCAGCGGTACAGGGGGCCTAGGTGAGACCCAGTACTTC. Translated: CATSSGTGGLGETQYF.

The chain is built from TRBV7-9 and TRBJ2-7, with 7 nucleotides matching TRBD1. With 0 bases clipped from V and 2 bases from J, the junction kept 4 bases outside the gene matches. This CDR3 comprises 15 residues. CDR1 and CDR2 from the germline V gene are SEHNR and FQNEAQ (reference sequence). DNA for the CDR3: TGTGCCAGCAGCTTAGCAGGGGGCGTCACCTACGAGCAGTACTTC. Translation gives CASSLAGGVTYEQYF.

This clone occurred a few times. The chain uses TRBV5-1 and TRBJ1-3; D remains ambiguous. The V gene lost 2 bases and the J gene lost 4 bases, with 7 bases spanning the gap. The CDR3 is 13 amino acids. Germline V gene data show CDR1 as SGHRS and CDR2 as YFSETQ. The CDR3 reads CASSFSAGNTIYF. The CDR3 DNA follows: TGCGCCAGCAGCTTTTCGGCGGGAAACACCATATATTTT. The full variable domain, its missing parts supplied by reference TRBV5-1 and TRBJ1-3, is KAGVTQTPRYLIKTRGQQVTLSCSPISGHRSVSWYQQTPGQGLQFLFEYFSETQRNKGNFPGRFSGRQFSNSRSEMNVSTLELGDSALYLCASSFSAGNTIYFGEGSWLTVV.

The V call is TRBV12-5, the J call TRBJ2-7; D unclear. The CDR3 sequence is 11 residues long. Trimming left V 6 bases short and J 6 bases short, with 9 bases between. Germline V gives CDR1 LGHNT, CDR2 FRNRAP. This CDR3 is CASGVKGEQYF. The CDR3 DNA follows: TGTGCTAGTGGCGTAAAGGGCGAGCAGTACTTC.

The rearrangement links TRBV29-1 to TRBJ2-7, with D tentatively TRBD1 (6 bases). The V end was cut by 7 bases, the J end by 6 bases, with 19 bases between. This CDR3 is built from 13 residues. CDR1 SQVTM and CDR2 ANQGSEA come from the germline V gene. The CDR3 sequence: CSAGDLQGPEQYF. Written as DNA, the CDR3 is TGCAGCGCCGGCGATTTACAGGGTCCCGAGCAGTACTTC.

V and J are TRBV11-2 and TRBJ2-3, with TRBD2 matching 7 bases. From germline, CDR1 is SGHAT and CDR2 FQNNGV. The CDR3 is made up of 17 amino acids. Unmatched junction bases numbered 14, after V lost 5 bases and J lost 3 bases. The CDR3 here is CASSPSGRAGDTDTQYF. CDR3 sequence (DNA): TGTGCCAGCAGCCCATCCGGGCGGGCGGGAGATACAGATACGCAGTATTTT.

V and J are TRBV5-6 and TRBJ2-7; no clear D. This CDR3 region has 11 residues. CDR1 and CDR2 (germline): SGHDT, YYEEEE. The V end was cut by 1 base, the J end by 3 bases, with 2 bases between. The DNA of the CDR3 is TGTGCCAGCAGCTTGCGCTACGAGCAGTACTTC. This sequence encodes CASSLRYEQYF.

The chain couples TRBV7-9 to TRBJ1-1; D gene unclear. Looked up from germline, CDR1 is SEHNR and CDR2 is FQNEAQ (reference sequence). Trimming pared 2 bases from V and 5 bases from J, leaving 6 bases between. The CDR3 has 12 amino acids. The CDR3 protein is CASSLWQTEAFF. DNA of the CDR3: TGTGCCAGCAGCTTATGGCAGACTGAAGCTTTCTTT.

The rearrangement links TRBV6-5 to TRBJ2-1, with D possibly being TRBD1 or TRBD2 (5 bases each). Germline values: CDR1 MNHEY, CDR2 SVGAGI. There are 14 residues in the CDR3. V was pared by 2 bases and J by 11 bases, with 16 bases between. CDR3 residues: CASSYTGTLTKQFF. The CDR3 DNA reads as TGTGCCAGCAGTTACACCGGGACCCTAACTAAGCAGTTCTTC.

V is TRBV7-2 and J is TRBJ1-2; 8 bases are a match to TRBD1. The junction had 11 bases not matched to a gene; V was cut back by 3 bases and J by 8 bases. CDR3 length equals 15 residues. Germline CDR1 reads SGHTA; CDR2 reads FQGNSA. Written as DNA, the CDR3 is TGTGCCAGCAGCTTTGCCACCAGGGGGCAGAGGGGCTACACCTTC. Protein sequence: CASSFATRGQRGYTF. Looking up the rest from reference TRBV7-2 and TRBJ1-2 gives the full variable domain: GAGVSQSPSNKVTEKGKDVELRCDPISGHTALYWYRQSLGQGLEFLIYFQGNSAPDKSGLPSDRFSAERTGGSVSTLTIQRTQQEDSAVYLCASSFATRGQRGYTFGSGTRLTVV.

The gene calls are TRBV27 and TRBJ1-1; D is ambiguous. In germline, CDR1 is MNHEY, CDR2 SMNVEV (reference sequence). Trimming shortened V by 6 bases and J by 4 bases, and 9 bases separated the two germline ends. The CDR3 spans 12 residues. For the CDR3, the DNA is TGTGCCAGCAGCCAAGGAGGCACTGAAGCTTTCTTT. Its protein is CASSQGGTEAFF.

The V gene is TRBV9, the J gene TRBJ2-3; possibly TRBD2 for D (6 bases). V lost 4 bases and J 1 base, leaving 22 bases between the germline ends. The CDR3 extends over 18 amino acids. The germline gives CDR1 SGDLS, CDR2 YYNGEE. As DNA, the CDR3 is TGTGCCAGCAGCTTCCCCTCGGGGGAGCTCAAACGCACAGATACGCAGTATTTT. Protein: CASSFPSGELKRTDTQYF.

CDR3 in DNA: TGTGCCAGTACCTCCAGGACAGGGGTCGCTCAGCCCCAGCATTTT. Translated, it gives CASTSRTGVAQPQHF. The chain links TRBV19 to TRBJ1-5, with 9 bases identical to TRBD1. The CDR3 has 15 amino acids. Germline CDR1 LNHDA, CDR2 SQIVND (reference sequence). Trimming took 7 bases from V and 6 from J; bases not matched to a gene: 10.

The chain carries TRBV2 and TRBJ1-1; tentative D call: TRBD1 (5 bases). The CDR3 loop spans 13 amino acids. V lost 6 bases to trimming and J lost 2 bases, with 10 bases between them. Germline lookup yields CDR1 SNHLY and CDR2 FYNNEI. CDR3: CASSPDSNTEAFF. In DNA form, the CDR3 reads TGTGCCAGCAGCCCTGACAGTAACACTGAAGCTTTCTTT.